The clone carrying this TCR beta chain was seen a handful of times. The CDR3 has 14 amino acids. V was trimmed by 1 base and J by 9 bases, leaving 11 bases between them. Germline V gene lookup returns CDR1 SGDLS and CDR2 YYNGEE. Clones were read by immunoSEQ multiplex PCR, and TCRdb kept only the in-frame ones, dropping some. Found here are about 72,000 clones, 86% of them singletons; the top ten hold under 3%. These data belong to a study of T cell responses to AZD1222 COVID-19 vaccine. This receptor was identified in an adult in good health. The specimen comprised peripheral blood, sampled on day 0 of AZD1222 vaccination. The chain joins TRBV9 to TRBJ1-6; D gene ambiguous. Here the CDR3 DNA reads TGTGCCAGCAGCGTAACGGCAGACCGTTCACCCCTCCACTTT. It translates to CASSVTADRSPLHF.